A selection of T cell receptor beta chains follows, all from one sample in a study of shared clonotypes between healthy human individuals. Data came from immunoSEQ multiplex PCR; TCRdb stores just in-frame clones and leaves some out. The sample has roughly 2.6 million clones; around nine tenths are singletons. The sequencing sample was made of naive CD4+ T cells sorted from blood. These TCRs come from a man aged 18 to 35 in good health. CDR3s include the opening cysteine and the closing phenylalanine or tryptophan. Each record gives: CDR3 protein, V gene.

cdr3_aa: CASSVGQLGVAKNIQYF
v_call: TRBV28

cdr3_aa: CASSYSTGRGNEKLFF
v_call: TRBV6-5

cdr3_aa: CASSPTNRVGTEAFF
v_call: TRBV18

cdr3_aa: CASRSPDRGQEDTQYF
v_call: TRBV5-4

cdr3_aa: CASSTGLAKGEQFF
v_call: TRBV2

cdr3_aa: CASSVGRDGDGYTF
v_call: TRBV2

cdr3_aa: CASSPPPSGPYQETQYF
v_call: TRBV5-1

cdr3_aa: CASSRTGHPTTDTQYF
v_call: TRBV14

cdr3_aa: CASSQVAGRRDEQYF
v_call: TRBV4-3

cdr3_aa: CASSQSTGTGGQPQHF
v_call: TRBV23-1

cdr3_aa: CASSPPGTHSYNEQFF
v_call: TRBV14

cdr3_aa: CASTSAARETQYF
v_call: TRBV5-6

cdr3_aa: CASSTGQGRTDTQYF
v_call: TRBV19

cdr3_aa: CSVGGANVLTF
v_call: TRBV29-1

cdr3_aa: CASSEDTAGTGGYNEQFF
v_call: TRBV2

cdr3_aa: CAGSTGTHNEQFF
v_call: TRBV7-9

cdr3_aa: CASSRQVTYEQYF
v_call: TRBV6-5

cdr3_aa: CASSLSGPPGGYTF
v_call: TRBV5-4

cdr3_aa: CASSSKETQYF
v_call: TRBV7-8

cdr3_aa: CASSLVSSYEQYF
v_call: TRBV5-1

cdr3_aa: CSAPGTNEQFF
v_call: TRBV20-1

cdr3_aa: CASSLDGTNTGELFF
v_call: TRBV5-1

cdr3_aa: CSVAQGASEQYF
v_call: TRBV29-1

cdr3_aa: CASSVESQEQYF
v_call: TRBV19

cdr3_aa: CASSSDRVAEAFF
v_call: TRBV5-1

cdr3_aa: CASSLRGLGEKLFF
v_call: TRBV6-1

cdr3_aa: CASSPRGGRGKLFF
v_call: TRBV28

cdr3_aa: CASSLAGLRADTQYF
v_call: TRBV5-1

cdr3_aa: CASRVRGPPKTQYF
v_call: TRBV6-1

cdr3_aa: CASSDSHTEAFF
v_call: TRBV5-1

cdr3_aa: CASSDGQLPPQETQYF
v_call: TRBV2

cdr3_aa: CSAPIFNEQFF
v_call: TRBV20-1

cdr3_aa: CASSLAGGLGSGRRETQYF
v_call: TRBV7-2

cdr3_aa: CASSLVGGLAASYEQYF
v_call: TRBV7-2

cdr3_aa: CASKVGDQPQHF
v_call: TRBV19

cdr3_aa: CASSVGGQANEKLFF
v_call: TRBV9

cdr3_aa: CASSIARSPGPSGNTIYF
v_call: TRBV19

cdr3_aa: CASSIQTGSTDTQYF
v_call: TRBV5-1

cdr3_aa: CASSLGTKQETQYF
v_call: TRBV7-2

cdr3_aa: CASSLDPADSYEQYF
v_call: TRBV28